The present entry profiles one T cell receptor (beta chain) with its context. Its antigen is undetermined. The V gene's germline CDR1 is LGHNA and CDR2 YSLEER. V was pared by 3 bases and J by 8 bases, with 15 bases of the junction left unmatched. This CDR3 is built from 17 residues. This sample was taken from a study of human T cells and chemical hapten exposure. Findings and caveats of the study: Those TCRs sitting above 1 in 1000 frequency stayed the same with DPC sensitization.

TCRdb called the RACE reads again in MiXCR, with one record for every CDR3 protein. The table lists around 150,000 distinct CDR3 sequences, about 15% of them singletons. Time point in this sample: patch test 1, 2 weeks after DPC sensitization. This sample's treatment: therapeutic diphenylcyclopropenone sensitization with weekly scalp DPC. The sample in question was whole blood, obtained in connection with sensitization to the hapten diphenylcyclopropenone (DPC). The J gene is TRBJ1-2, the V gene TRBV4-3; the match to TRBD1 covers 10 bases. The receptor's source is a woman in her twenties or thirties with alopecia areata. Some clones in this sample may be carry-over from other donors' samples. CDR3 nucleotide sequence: TGCGCCAGCAGCCACGGGACAGGGGAGGAGCGGTCAGACGGCTACACCTTC. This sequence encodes CASSHGTGEERSDGYTF.